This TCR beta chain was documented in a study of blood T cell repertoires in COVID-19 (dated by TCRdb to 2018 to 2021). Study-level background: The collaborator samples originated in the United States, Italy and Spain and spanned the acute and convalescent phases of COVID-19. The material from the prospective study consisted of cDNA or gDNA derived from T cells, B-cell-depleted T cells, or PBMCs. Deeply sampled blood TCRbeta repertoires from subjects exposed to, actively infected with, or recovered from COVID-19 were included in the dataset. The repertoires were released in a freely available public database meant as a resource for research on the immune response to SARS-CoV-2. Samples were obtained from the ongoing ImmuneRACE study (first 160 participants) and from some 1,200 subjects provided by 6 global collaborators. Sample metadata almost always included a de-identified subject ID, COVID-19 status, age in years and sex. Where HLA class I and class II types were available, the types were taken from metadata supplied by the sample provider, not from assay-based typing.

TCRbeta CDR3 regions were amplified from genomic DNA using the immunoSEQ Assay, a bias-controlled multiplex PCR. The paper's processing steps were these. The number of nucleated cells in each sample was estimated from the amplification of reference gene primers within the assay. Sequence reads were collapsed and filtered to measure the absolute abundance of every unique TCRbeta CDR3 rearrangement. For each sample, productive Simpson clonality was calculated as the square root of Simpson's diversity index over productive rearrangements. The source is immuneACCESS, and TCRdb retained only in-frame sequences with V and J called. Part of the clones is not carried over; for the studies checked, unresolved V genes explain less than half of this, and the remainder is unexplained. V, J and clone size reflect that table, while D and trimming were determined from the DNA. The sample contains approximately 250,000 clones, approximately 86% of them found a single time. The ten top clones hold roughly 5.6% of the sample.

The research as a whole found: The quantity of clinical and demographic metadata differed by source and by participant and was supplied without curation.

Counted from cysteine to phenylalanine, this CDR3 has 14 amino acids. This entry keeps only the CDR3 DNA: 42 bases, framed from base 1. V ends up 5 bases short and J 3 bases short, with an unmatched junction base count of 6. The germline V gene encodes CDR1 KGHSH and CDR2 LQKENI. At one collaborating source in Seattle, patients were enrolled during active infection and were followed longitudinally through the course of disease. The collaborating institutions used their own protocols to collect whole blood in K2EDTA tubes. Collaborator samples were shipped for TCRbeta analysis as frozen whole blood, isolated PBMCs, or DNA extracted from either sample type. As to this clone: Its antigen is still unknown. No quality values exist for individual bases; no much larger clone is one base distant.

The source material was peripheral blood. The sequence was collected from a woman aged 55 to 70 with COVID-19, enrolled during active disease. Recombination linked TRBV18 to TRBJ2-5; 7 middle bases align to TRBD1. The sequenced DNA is TGTGCCAGCTCATCCCCCGGGACAGAAGAGACCCAGTACTTC. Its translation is CASSSPGTEETQYF. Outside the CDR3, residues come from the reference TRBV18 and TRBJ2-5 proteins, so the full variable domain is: NAGVMQNPRHLVRRRGQEARLRCSPMKGHSHVYWYRQLPEEGLKFMVYLQKENIIDESGMPKERFSAEFPKEGPSILRIQQVVRGDSAAYFCASSSPGTEETQYFGPGTRLLVL.